This is a list of T cell receptor beta chains from one sample in a study of T cell repertoires and HLA-DP antigens. Their target antigens are unknown. This table comes from immunoSEQ multiplex PCR, and its TCRdb copy is limited to in-frame clones, with some not included. The sample includes about 89,000 clones, more than 75% of them seen just once. Sequencing used CD4+ T cells from PBMCs. Receptors were obtained from a man aged 50 to 59 in good health and CMV-seronegative. Each CDR3 is given with its conserved first and last residue. Fields, in order: D gene, V gene, J gene, clone size, CDR3 protein, CDR3 DNA. The D gene is left open where the match is weak. The size of a clone is reported for some rows only, either as once, few or many, or as a class for expanded clones.

D: TRBD2; V: TRBV19; J: TRBJ2-1; size: .; CDR3: CASSMGLAGGGDEQFF; DNA: TGTGCCAGTAGTATGGGGCTAGCGGGGGGAGGGGATGAGCAGTTCTTC
D: TRBD2; V: TRBV6-6; J: TRBJ2-2; size: .; CDR3: CASILAGGNTGELFF; DNA: TGTGCCAGCATTCTAGCGGGGGGGAACACCGGGGAGCTGTTTTTT
D: .; V: TRBV9; J: TRBJ1-2; size: .; CDR3: CASSVVGYNYGYTF; DNA: TGTGCCAGCAGCGTAGTAGGGTACAACTATGGCTACACCTTC
D: TRBD1; V: TRBV4-3; J: TRBJ2-7; size: .; CDR3: CASSQVATGANEQYF; DNA: TGCGCCAGCAGCCAAGTCGCGACAGGGGCGAACGAGCAGTACTTC
D: TRBD1; V: TRBV15; J: TRBJ2-7; size: .; CDR3: CATSRVGDRPYEQYF; DNA: TGTGCCACCAGCAGAGTAGGGGACAGGCCTTACGAGCAGTACTTC
D: .; V: TRBV28; J: TRBJ1-4; size: few; CDR3: CASSSPNSNEKLFF; DNA: TGTGCCAGCAGTTCGCCCAACAGCAATGAAAAACTGTTTTTT
D: .; V: TRBV6-6; J: TRBJ1-5; size: .; CDR3: CASSDSISNQPQHF; DNA: TGTGCCAGCAGCGACAGTATTAGCAATCAGCCCCAGCATTTT
D: TRBD1; V: TRBV5-1; J: TRBJ2-7; size: .; CDR3: CASSPGSGQGYEQYF; DNA: TGCGCCAGCAGCCCAGGGTCCGGACAGGGATACGAGCAGTACTTC
D: TRBD1; V: TRBV4-3; J: TRBJ1-3; size: .; CDR3: CASSQGQGLDTIYF; DNA: TGCGCCAGCAGCCAAGGACAGGGGCTAGACACCATATATTTT
D: TRBD1; V: TRBV18; J: TRBJ2-4; size: .; CDR3: CASSPGTVKNIQYF; DNA: TGTGCCAGCTCACCAGGGACAGTGAAAAACATTCAGTACTTC
D: TRBD2; V: TRBV7-9; J: TRBJ2-5; size: .; CDR3: CASSSGLAGGSGETQYF; DNA: TGTGCCAGCAGCTCCGGACTAGCGGGGGGTTCCGGGGAGACCCAGTACTTC
D: TRBD1; V: TRBV6-6; J: TRBJ1-1; size: .; CDR3: CASSAGTENTEAFF; DNA: TGTGCCAGCAGTGCCGGGACAGAGAACACTGAAGCTTTCTTT
D: TRBD1; V: TRBV7-9; J: TRBJ1-2; size: .; CDR3: CASSWDRGPKNYGYTF; DNA: TGTGCCAGCAGCTGGGACAGGGGTCCTAAAAACTATGGCTACACCTTC
D: TRBD1; V: TRBV19; J: TRBJ2-5; size: .; CDR3: CASSIAHGQGKTQYF; DNA: TGTGCCAGTAGTATAGCCCACGGACAGGGGAAGACCCAGTACTTC
D: .; V: TRBV7-8; J: TRBJ1-2; size: .; CDR3: CASSPDSFYGYTF; DNA: TGTGCCAGCAGCCCCGACTCTTTCTATGGCTACACCTTC
D: TRBD2; V: TRBV27; J: TRBJ2-1; size: .; CDR3: CASSSPTGTSVNEQFF; DNA: TGTGCCAGCAGTTCCCCGACCGGGACTAGCGTCAATGAGCAGTTCTTC
D: .; V: TRBV6-5; J: TRBJ2-5; size: .; CDR3: CASRPAWGAETQYF; DNA: TGTGCCAGCAGACCTGCTTGGGGAGCCGAGACCCAGTACTTC
D: TRBD2; V: TRBV2; J: TRBJ2-1; size: few; CDR3: CASRGSGGKYNEQFF; DNA: TGTGCCAGCAGGGGAAGCGGGGGGAAATACAATGAGCAGTTCTTC
D: .; V: TRBV7-9; J: TRBJ1-6; size: once; CDR3: CASKGIVGASPPHF; DNA: TGTGCCAGCAAGGGAATCGTTGGTGCTTCACCCCCCCACTTT
D: .; V: TRBV6-1; J: TRBJ1-5; size: .; CDR3: CASDWRGQPQHF; DNA: TGTGCCAGCGATTGGAGGGGTCAGCCCCAGCATTTT
D: .; V: TRBV30; J: TRBJ2-1; size: .; CDR3: CAWNKGGGVPYNEQFF; DNA: TGTGCCTGGAACAAAGGGGGGGGAGTCCCCTACAATGAGCAGTTCTTC
D: .; V: TRBV7-2; J: TRBJ1-1; size: .; CDR3: CASSWRGSNTEAFF; DNA: TGTGCCAGCAGCTGGAGGGGCTCGAACACTGAAGCTTTCTTT
D: .; V: TRBV9; J: TRBJ2-1; size: .; CDR3: CASSPGPSYSTEQFF; DNA: TGTGCCAGCAGCCCCGGGCCCAGTTACTCCACTGAGCAGTTCTTC
D: .; V: TRBV5-1; J: TRBJ1-3; size: .; CDR3: CASKPQNSGNTIYF; DNA: TGCGCCAGCAAACCACAGAACTCTGGAAACACCATATATTTT
D: TRBD2; V: TRBV7-2; J: TRBJ2-7; size: .; CDR3: CASSLVVGSSGGYEQYF; DNA: TGTGCCAGCAGCTTAGTAGTAGGGTCTAGCGGGGGATACGAGCAGTACTTC
D: .; V: TRBV6-6; J: TRBJ2-5; size: .; CDR3: CASSYQPGNRETQYF; DNA: TGTGCCAGCAGTTACCAACCGGGGAATCGAGAGACCCAGTACTTC
D: .; V: TRBV14; J: TRBJ2-3; size: once; CDR3: CASSRRLIPATDTQYF; DNA: TGTGCCAGCAGCCGCAGACTCATCCCGGCGACAGATACGCAGTATTTT
D: .; V: TRBV19; J: TRBJ1-3; size: .; CDR3: CASRAGSANTIYF; DNA: TGTGCCAGTAGGGCCGGGAGCGCAAACACCATATATTTT
D: TRBD2; V: TRBV2; J: TRBJ2-2; size: .; CDR3: CASSEALLAGIAGELFF; DNA: TGTGCCAGCAGTGAAGCGCTTCTAGCGGGCATTGCCGGGGAGCTGTTTTTT
D: TRBD2; V: TRBV28; J: TRBJ2-7; size: .; CDR3: CASSIASSGRFTYEQYF; DNA: TGTGCCAGCAGCATAGCCTCTAGCGGGAGGTTCACCTACGAGCAGTACTTC
D: TRBD2; V: TRBV20-1; J: TRBJ2-5; size: .; CDR3: CSALSSGRAYF; DNA: TGCAGTGCACTCTCTAGCGGGAGGGCCTACTTC
D: TRBD1; V: TRBV30; J: TRBJ1-2; size: .; CDR3: CAWSVRRTGGYGYTF; DNA: TGTGCCTGGAGTGTACGGAGGACAGGGGGGTACGGCTACACCTTC
D: .; V: TRBV5-6; J: TRBJ1-5; size: .; CDR3: CASSFQGWDQPQHF; DNA: TGTGCCAGCAGCTTTCAGGGGTGGGATCAGCCCCAGCATTTT
D: TRBD1; V: TRBV7-9; J: TRBJ2-2; size: .; CDR3: CASSPTGGVTGELFF; DNA: TGTGCCAGCAGCCCGACAGGGGGCGTTACCGGGGAGCTGTTTTTT
D: TRBD1; V: TRBV7-2; J: TRBJ1-2; size: .; CDR3: CASSSEGQRLYGYTF; DNA: TGTGCCAGCAGCTCAGAGGGACAGAGACTCTATGGCTACACCTTC
D: .; V: TRBV11-2; J: TRBJ1-5; size: .; CDR3: CASSEGVRNQPQHF; DNA: TGTGCCAGCAGCGAGGGTGTTCGAAATCAGCCCCAGCATTTT
D: TRBD1; V: TRBV9; J: TRBJ1-2; size: .; CDR3: CASSAQATGNYGYTF; DNA: TGTGCCAGCAGCGCCCAAGCGACAGGGAACTATGGCTACACCTTC
D: .; V: TRBV9; J: TRBJ1-1; size: many; CDR3: CASSVAGDGTEAFF; DNA: TGTGCCAGCAGCGTAGCGGGGGATGGCACTGAAGCTTTCTTT